A single TCR beta chain is shown here with its context. Its antigen specificity is not known. Base qualities are missing; no much larger clone stands one base away. This sample was taken from a study of blood T cell repertoires in COVID-19 (dated by TCRdb to the early 2020s). Regarding the research as a whole: Samples from collaborators originated in the United States, Italy and Spain and spanned both the acute and convalescent phases of COVID-19. Samples were obtained from the ongoing ImmuneRACE study (first 160 participants) and from over 1,000 subjects provided by 6 global collaborators. Subjects who had been exposed to COVID-19, were actively infected with it, or had recovered from it provided the deeply sampled blood TCRbeta repertoires that made up the dataset. Nearly every sample came with metadata listing a de-identified subject ID, COVID-19 status, age in years and sex. HLA class I and class II types, where available, came from metadata supplied by the sample provider rather than from assay-based typing. The material from the prospective study consisted of cDNA or gDNA derived from T cells, B-cell-depleted T cells, or PBMCs. The repertoires were released in a freely available public database intended as a resource for research on the immune response to SARS-CoV-2.

The immunoSEQ Assay, a bias-controlled multiplex PCR, was used to amplify TCRbeta CDR3 regions from genomic DNA. The study's own analysis went as follows. Within the assay, amplification of reference gene primers was used to estimate how many nucleated cells each sample contained. To quantify the absolute abundance of each unique TCRbeta CDR3 rearrangement, sequence reads were collapsed and filtered. For each sample, productive Simpson clonality was calculated by taking the square root of Simpson's diversity index across productive rearrangements. The clones in this table, taken by TCRdb from immuneACCESS, are in-frame only. Not every clone is retained; where verified, under half of the shortfall comes from an unresolved V gene, and the cause of the rest is unknown. The V and J calls and clone size were taken over from that table, and D and trimming were inferred from the DNA. The sample table holds about 180,000 clones, of which 80% to 85% were seen once. The ten most abundant clones make up 7% of the sample.

One collaborating source in Seattle enrolled patients while the patients were actively infected and followed the patients over time throughout the course of disease. Each collaborating institution followed its own protocols to collect whole blood in K2EDTA tubes. For TCRbeta analysis, collaborators shipped samples as frozen whole blood, isolated PBMCs, or DNA extracted from either of those sample types. The junction shows trimming of 3 bases on V and 4 bases on J, and the gene matches do not reach 7 bases of it. Including the terminal cysteine and phenylalanine, the CDR3 comprises 16 residues. The only DNA kept is the CDR3, 48 bases in frame from the first base. As encoded in the germline V gene (reference sequence), CDR1 is LNHDA while CDR2 is SQIVND. Study-wide conclusions, independent of this receptor: Clinical and demographic metadata were provided uncurated, with the amount varying by source and participant.

The sequence is built from TRBV19 and TRBJ1-5; 9 nucleotides in the junction match TRBD1. This clonotype was obtained from a woman aged 40 to 50 with COVID-19, enrolled during active disease. Source material: peripheral blood. The base sequence is TGTGCCAGTAGTATCGTGTGGGACAGGGCGAATCAGCCCCAGCATTTT. This codes for CASSIVWDRANQPQHF.